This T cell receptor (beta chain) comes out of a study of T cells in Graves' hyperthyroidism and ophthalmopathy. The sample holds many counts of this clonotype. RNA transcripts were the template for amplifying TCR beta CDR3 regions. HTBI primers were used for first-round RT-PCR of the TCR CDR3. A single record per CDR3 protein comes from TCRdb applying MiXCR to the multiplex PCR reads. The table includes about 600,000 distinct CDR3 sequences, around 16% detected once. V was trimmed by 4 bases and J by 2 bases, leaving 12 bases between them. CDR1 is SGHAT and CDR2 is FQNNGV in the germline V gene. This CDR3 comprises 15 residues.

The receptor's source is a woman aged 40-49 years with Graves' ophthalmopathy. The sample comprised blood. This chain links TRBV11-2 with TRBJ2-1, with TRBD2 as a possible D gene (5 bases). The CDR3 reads CASSSGKMTYNEQFF. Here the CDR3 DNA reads TGTGCCAGCAGCTCCGGGAAAATGACCTACAATGAGCAGTTCTTC.